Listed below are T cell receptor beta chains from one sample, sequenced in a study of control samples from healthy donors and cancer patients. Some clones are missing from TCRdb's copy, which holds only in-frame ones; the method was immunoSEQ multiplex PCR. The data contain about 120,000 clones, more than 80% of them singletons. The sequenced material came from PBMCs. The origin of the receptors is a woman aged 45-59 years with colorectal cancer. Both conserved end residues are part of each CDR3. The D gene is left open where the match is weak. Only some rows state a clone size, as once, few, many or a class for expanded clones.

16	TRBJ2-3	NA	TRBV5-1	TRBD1	CASSFGQGTYTDTQYF	TGCGCCAGCAGCTTTGGACAGGGAACCTACACAGATACGCAGTATTTT
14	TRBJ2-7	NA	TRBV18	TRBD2	CASLASGSSYEQYF	TGTGCCAGCTTAGCTAGCGGGAGTAGCTACGAGCAGTACTTC
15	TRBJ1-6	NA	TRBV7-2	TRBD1	CASSLEVDDRAPLHF	TGTGCCAGCAGCTTAGAGGTAGACGACAGGGCACCCCTCCACTTT
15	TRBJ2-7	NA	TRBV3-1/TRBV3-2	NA	CASSQFSTSTYEQYF	TGTGCCAGCAGCCAATTTTCTACCAGTACCTACGAGCAGTACTTC
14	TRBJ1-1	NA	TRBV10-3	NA	CAISERAQNTEAFF	TGTGCCATCAGTGAGCGGGCGCAGAACACTGAAGCTTTCTTT
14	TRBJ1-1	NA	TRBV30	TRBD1	CAWGTGQGLAEAFF	TGTGCCTGGGGAACGGGACAGGGGTTGGCTGAAGCTTTCTTT
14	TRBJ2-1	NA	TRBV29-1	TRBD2	CSATGTSLFNEQFF	TGCAGCGCAACAGGGACTAGCCTCTTCAATGAGCAGTTCTTC
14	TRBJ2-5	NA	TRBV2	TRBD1	CASSADRAQETQYF	TGTGCCAGCAGTGCTGACAGGGCCCAAGAGACCCAGTACTTC
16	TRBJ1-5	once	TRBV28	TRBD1	CASSPGQGRVNQPQHF	TGTGCCAGCAGTCCGGGACAGGGGAGGGTCAATCAGCCCCAGCATTTT
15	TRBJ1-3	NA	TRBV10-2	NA	CASSESGGIGNTIYF	TGCGCCAGCAGTGAGTCAGGCGGGATCGGAAACACCATATATTTT
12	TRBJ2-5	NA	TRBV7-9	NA	CASGGARETQYF	TGTGCCAGCGGGGGGGCCAGGGAGACCCAGTACTTC
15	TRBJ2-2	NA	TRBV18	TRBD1	CASSRGQGGTGELFF	TGTGCCAGCTCACGCGGACAGGGGGGCACCGGGGAGCTGTTTTTT
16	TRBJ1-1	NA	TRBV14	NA	CASSQRWGAVNTEAFF	TGTGCCAGCAGCCAAAGGTGGGGGGCGGTGAACACTGAAGCTTTCTTT
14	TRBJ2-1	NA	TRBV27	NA	CASSFRDPYNEQFF	TGTGCCAGCAGTTTCCGGGACCCTTACAATGAGCAGTTCTTC
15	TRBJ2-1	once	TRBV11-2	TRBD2	CASSFVSGSGSEQFF	TGTGCCAGCAGCTTCGTCAGCGGGAGCGGCAGTGAGCAGTTCTTC
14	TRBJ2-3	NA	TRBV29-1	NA	CSVVRDTSTDTQYF	TGCAGCGTTGTTAGGGATACTAGCACAGATACGCAGTATTTT
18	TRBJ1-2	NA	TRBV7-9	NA	CASSLGLRQWRPEKGYTF	TGTGCCAGCAGCTTAGGATTAAGGCAGTGGCGGCCAGAGAAGGGCTACACCTTC
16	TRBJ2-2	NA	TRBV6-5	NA	CASSYAAGPNTGELFF	TGTGCCAGCAGTTACGCGGCAGGACCTAACACCGGGGAGCTGTTTTTT
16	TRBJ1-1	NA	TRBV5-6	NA	CASSLVGGQSNTEAFF	TGTGCCAGCAGCTTGGTGGGTGGGCAATCGAACACTGAAGCTTTCTTT
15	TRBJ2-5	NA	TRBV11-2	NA	CASSLRAGNQETQYF	TGTGCCAGCAGCTTACGTGCGGGAAACCAAGAGACCCAGTACTTC
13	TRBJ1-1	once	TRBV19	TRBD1	CASSNTGDTEAFF	TGTGCCAGTAGTAACACAGGGGACACTGAAGCTTTCTTT
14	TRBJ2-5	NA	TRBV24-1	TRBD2	CATSDWASGETQYF	TGTGCCACCAGTGATTGGGCTAGCGGGGAGACCCAGTACTTC
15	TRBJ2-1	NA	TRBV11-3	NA	CASSRGSAGGDEQFF	TGTGCCAGCAGCCGCGGCTCAGCCGGGGGCGATGAGCAGTTCTTC
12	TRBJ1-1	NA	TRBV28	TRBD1	CASTGQGAAAFF	TGTGCCAGCACTGGACAGGGGGCTGCAGCTTTCTTT
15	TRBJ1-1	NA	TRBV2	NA	CASSGDLRLNTEAFF	TGTGCCAGCAGTGGGGATTTGCGCCTTAACACTGAAGCTTTCTTT
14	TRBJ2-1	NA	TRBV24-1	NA	CATSDFSEANEQFF	TGTGCCACCAGTGATTTTTCGGAAGCAAATGAGCAGTTCTTC
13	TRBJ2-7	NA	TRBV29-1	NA	CSVASGLNYEQYF	TGCAGCGTTGCAAGCGGGTTAAACTACGAGCAGTACTTC
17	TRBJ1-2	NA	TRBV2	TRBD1	CASRRTSPGQGFYGYTF	TGTGCCAGCAGGAGAACCTCGCCGGGACAGGGGTTTTATGGCTACACCTTC
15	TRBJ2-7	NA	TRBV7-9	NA	CASRPTGVRAYEQYF	TGTGCCAGCAGGCCAACAGGTGTCAGGGCCTACGAGCAGTACTTC
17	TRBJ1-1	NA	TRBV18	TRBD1	CASSPTGTGGVGTEAFF	TGTGCCAGCTCACCAACCGGGACAGGGGGGGTAGGCACTGAAGCTTTCTTT
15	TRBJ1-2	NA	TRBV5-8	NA	CASSNYRTPNYGYTF	TGTGCCAGCAGCAATTACAGGACTCCTAACTATGGCTACACCTTC
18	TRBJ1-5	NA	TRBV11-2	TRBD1	CASSPTHPGQGINQPQHF	TGTGCCAGCAGCCCGACCCACCCGGGACAGGGGATAAATCAGCCCCAGCATTTT
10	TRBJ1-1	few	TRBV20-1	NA	CSASDGWAFF	TGCAGTGCTAGTGATGGGTGGGCTTTCTTT
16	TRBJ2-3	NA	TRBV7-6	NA	CASSLVWRDGTDTQYF	TGTGCCAGCAGCTTAGTTTGGCGGGATGGCACAGATACGCAGTATTTT
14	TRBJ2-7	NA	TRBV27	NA	CASSLEGSSYEQYF	TGTGCCAGCAGTTTAGAGGGAAGCTCCTACGAGCAGTACTTC
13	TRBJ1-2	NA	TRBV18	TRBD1	CASSPAQGDGYTF	TGTGCCAGCTCACCTGCCCAGGGGGACGGCTACACCTTC
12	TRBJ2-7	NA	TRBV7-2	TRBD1	CASSFDRVEQYF	TGTGCCAGCAGCTTTGACAGGGTCGAGCAGTACTTC
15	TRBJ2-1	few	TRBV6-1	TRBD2	CASSEAGGPQNEQFF	TGTGCCAGCAGTGAAGCGGGAGGGCCGCAGAATGAGCAGTTCTTC
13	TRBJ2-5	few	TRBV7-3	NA	CASSTEQGETQYF	TGTGCCAGCAGCACGGAACAAGGGGAGACCCAGTACTTC
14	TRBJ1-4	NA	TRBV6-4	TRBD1	CASSESDRAEKLFF	TGTGCCAGCAGTGAGTCGGACAGGGCTGAAAAACTGTTTTTT
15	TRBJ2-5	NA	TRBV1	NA	CTSSQSSGSCGTQYF	TGCACCAGCAGCCAATCTAGCGGGAGTTGCGGGACCCAGTACTTC
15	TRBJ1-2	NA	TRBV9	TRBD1	CASSVASGQGNGYTF	TGTGCCAGCAGCGTCGCCTCGGGACAGGGGAATGGCTACACCTTC
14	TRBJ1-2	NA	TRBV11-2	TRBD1	CASSSDRINYGYTF	TGTGCCAGCAGCTCGGACAGGATTAACTATGGCTACACCTTC